These 23 T cell receptor beta chains came from one sample sequenced in a study of blood T cells in healthy people across ages. A sample-barcoded 5' primer and a J-beta primer mix were used in a second PCR of roughly 7 to 11 cycles. Each CDR3 protein is one row after TCRdb ran MiXCR on the 5' RACE reads. The sample records around 1,000,000 distinct CDR3 sequences, around 27% being singletons. These same records also appear under a second study, on T cells of mothers and their children.

The material sequenced was blood. The receptors come from a girl under 10 years old in good health.

The chain employs TRBV7-8 and TRBJ2-3, with a weak D call TRBD2 (7 bases). The CDR3 has 16 residues. Germline V CDR1 and CDR2: SGHVS, FQNEAQ. Trimming shortened V by 1 base and J by 1 base, and 12 bases separated the two germline ends. The CDR3 DNA follows: TGTGCCAGCAGCTTAGAGGGGGGGCAGGGCACAGATACGCAGTATTTT. This encodes CASSLEGGQGTDTQYF.

The chain is built from TRBV3-1 and TRBJ2-4, with 7 positions matching TRBD2. Germline CDR1 LGHDT, CDR2 YNNKEL (reference sequence). V was clipped by 1 base and J by 6 bases; unmatched bases: 6. The CDR3 covers 15 residues. This CDR3 reads CASSQGSGSANIQYF. As DNA, the CDR3 is TGTGCCAGCAGCCAAGGTAGCGGGTCAGCAAACATTCAGTACTTC. The full variable domain, in which reference TRBV3-1 and TRBJ2-4 provide the parts outside the CDR3, is DTAVSQTPKYLVTQMGNDKSIKCEQNLGHDTMYWYKQDSKKFLKIMFSYNNKELIINETVPNRFSPKSPDKAHLNLHINSLELGDSAVYFCASSQGSGSANIQYFGAGTRLSVL.

In its sample, this clonotype was seen a few times. The chain links TRBV20-1 to TRBJ2-1; the match to TRBD2 covers 8 bases. Trimming took 0 bases from V and 6 from J; bases not matched to a gene: 10. In germline, CDR1 is DFQATT, CDR2 SNEGSKA (reference sequence). There are 16 residues in the CDR3. The CDR3 bases are TGCAGTGCTAGAGATTTGGGGCAGCGGGGGTTCAATGAGCAGTTCTTC. As protein: CSARDLGQRGFNEQFF.

The V gene is TRBV29-1, the J gene TRBJ1-2; TRBD1 is a possible D gene (5 bases). This CDR3 has 14 amino acids. V was trimmed by 4 bases and J by 2 bases, leaving 14 bases between them. Per germline, CDR1 SQVTM and CDR2 ANQGSEA. The CDR3 protein is CSVVPMGENYGYTF. The CDR3 region has the DNA TGCAGCGTTGTCCCTATGGGGGAGAACTATGGCTACACCTTC.

This chain uses TRBV7-2 with TRBJ1-2; weak D call: TRBD1 (5 bases). Per the germline V gene, CDR1 is SGHTA and CDR2 is FQGNSA. The ends were cut back, 4 bases at V and 0 bases at J, with 18 bases in the middle. The CDR3 length is 17 residues. CDR3 residues: CASSSQGLSSSNYGYTF. The CDR3 DNA follows: TGTGCCAGCAGCTCCCAGGGTCTCAGTTCCTCTAACTATGGCTACACCTTC. The whole variable domain, remainder taken from reference TRBV7-2 and TRBJ1-2, is GAGVSQSPSNKVTEKGKDVELRCDPISGHTALYWYRQSLGQGLEFLIYFQGNSAPDKSGLPSDRFSAERTGGSVSTLTIQRTQQEDSAVYLCASSSQGLSSSNYGYTFGSGTRLTVV.

The sample holds a few counts of this clonotype. The chain joins TRBV7-9 to TRBJ2-5; no firm D call. Looked up from germline, CDR1 is SEHNR and CDR2 is FQNEAQ (reference sequence). Trimming removed 4 bases from V and 2 bases from J, with 14 bases in between. CDR3 length: 15 amino acids. The CDR3 sequence: CASSSTTKLQETQYF. DNA of the CDR3: TGTGCCAGCAGCTCGACGACGAAGTTACAAGAGACCCAGTACTTC.

This clonotype came up a few times. This chain joins TRBV29-1 and TRBJ1-1, with D possibly TRBD1 on 5 matching bases. This CDR3 is 11 amino acids long. Trimming shortened V by 7 bases and J by 10 bases, and 16 bases separated the two germline ends. CDR1 and CDR2 from the germline V gene are SQVTM and ANQGSEA. CDR3 residues: CSARGALGAFF. CDR3 in DNA: TGCAGCGCCCGAGGGGCCCTGGGAGCTTTCTTT. Combining the CDR3 with reference TRBV29-1 and TRBJ1-1 gives the whole variable domain SAVISQKPSRDICQRGTSLTIQCQVDSQVTMMFWYRQQPGQSLTLIATANQGSEATYESGFVIDKFPISRPNLTFSTLTVSNMSPEDSSIYLCSARGALGAFFGQGTRLTVV.

The chain has TRBV9 and TRBJ2-4; 9 bases fit TRBD2. CDR1 is SGDLS and CDR2 is YYNGEE in the germline V gene. V shed 1 base, J shed 7 bases, and the junction held 9 bases outside the gene matches. The CDR3 covers 16 residues. The CDR3 loop reads CASSVQAGGDVNIQYF. The CDR3 DNA follows: TGTGCCAGCAGCGTACAGGCGGGGGGGGACGTTAACATTCAGTACTTC.

The V call is TRBV20-1, the J call TRBJ2-3; the match to TRBD2 covers 7 bases. CDR1 and CDR2 from the germline V gene are DFQATT and SNEGSKA (reference sequence). This CDR3 is built from 16 residues. Unmatched junction bases numbered 14, after V lost 3 bases and J lost 5 bases. Written as DNA, the CDR3 is TGCAGTGCTAGTATAGGACTGAGCGGGACCATAGATACGCAGTATTTT. As protein: CSASIGLSGTIDTQYF.

The J gene is TRBJ2-3, the V gene TRBV12-3 or TRBV12-4; D call uncertain. The length of the CDR3 is 11 residues. Deletions cut 9 bases from V and 1 base from J, with 5 bases between. CDR3 protein: CARRRTDTQYF. CDR3 nucleotides: TGTGCCAGAAGACGCACAGATACGCAGTATTTT.

V and J are TRBV5-1 and TRBJ2-3; 10 nucleotides line up with TRBD1. This CDR3 spans 15 amino acids. In germline, CDR1 is SGHRS, CDR2 YFSETQ. The V gene end was trimmed by 5 bases and the J gene end by 6 bases; junction bases not matched to a gene: 9. The CDR3 loop is CASSALGTGVDTQYF. The DNA for the CDR3 is TGCGCCAGCAGTGCGCTCGGGACAGGGGTGGATACGCAGTATTTT.

The V and J genes are TRBV7-8 and TRBJ2-7, with no clear D. CDR1 SGHVS and CDR2 FQNEAQ come from the germline V gene. The CDR3 is made up of 15 amino acids. The germline V and J ends were trimmed by 5 bases and 3 bases, with 17 bases remaining between them. As DNA, the CDR3 is TGTGCCAGCAGCCGATTTACCGGGCATAACTACGAGCAGTACTTC. Amino acids: CASSRFTGHNYEQYF.

The chain combines TRBV6-1 with TRBJ1-1; D gene uncertain. The germline V gene encodes CDR1 MNHNS and CDR2 SASEGT. Trimming took 0 bases from V and 2 from J, leaving 10 bases between them. This CDR3 comprises 15 residues. As DNA, the CDR3 is TGTGCCAGCAGTGAAGCTGCGACTCACAACACTGAAGCTTTCTTT. Translation gives CASSEAATHNTEAFF.

V and J are TRBV7-2 and TRBJ2-6; possible D gene TRBD2, 5 bases. In germline, CDR1 is SGHTA, CDR2 FQGNSA. The CDR3 covers 15 residues. V lost 3 bases, J lost 1 base, and 7 bases lay in between. The CDR3 here is CASSFGLSGANVLTF. The CDR3 DNA is TGTGCCAGCAGCTTCGGACTTTCTGGGGCCAACGTCCTGACTTTC.

This sequence joins TRBV6-6 and TRBJ2-5; 11 nucleotides line up with TRBD2. The end of the DNA fits TRBJ2-1 better, so the J call may be wrong. This CDR3 has 15 amino acids. Looked up from germline, CDR1 is MNHNY and CDR2 is SVGAGI (reference sequence). The CDR3 DNA is TGTGCCAGCAGTTACGCGGGACTAGCGGACAATGAGCAGTTCTTC. Protein product: CASSYAGLADNEQFF.

V gene TRBV20-1 combines with J gene TRBJ2-5; TRBD1 matches at 7 bases. The CDR3 runs to 12 residues. CDR1 is DFQATT and CDR2 is SNEGSKA in the germline V gene (reference sequence). V was pared by 6 bases and J by 2 bases, with 3 bases of the junction left unmatched. In DNA form, the CDR3 reads TGCAGTGCCCAGGACAGGCAAGAGACCCAGTACTTC. This translates into CSAQDRQETQYF.

This clonotype was found a few times. V gene TRBV20-1 combines with J gene TRBJ2-5, with no clear D. CDR1 and CDR2 (germline): DFQATT, SNEGSKA (reference sequence). V lost 0 bases and J lost 5, with 10 bases in between. The CDR3 has 13 amino acids. CDR3 region: CSAREGPGETQYF. Written as DNA, the CDR3 is TGCAGTGCTAGAGAAGGGCCTGGGGAGACCCAGTACTTC.

The rearrangement links TRBV7-9 to TRBJ1-2; D is perhaps TRBD1 (6 bases). The CDR3 has 15 residues. V dropped 5 bases and J dropped 7 bases, with 20 bases sitting between them. CDR1 and CDR2 from the germline V gene are SEHNR and FQNEAQ (reference sequence). The CDR3 DNA sequence: TGTGCCAGCAGCCCCCTCATAGGGGGGCTGAGTGGCTACACCTTC. This sequence encodes CASSPLIGGLSGYTF.

The J gene is TRBJ2-2, the V gene TRBV11-2; D call uncertain. The V gene's germline CDR1 is SGHAT and CDR2 FQNNGV. The ends were cut back, 7 bases at V and 1 base at J, with 10 bases in the middle. This CDR3 contains 14 residues. The DNA of the CDR3 is TGTGCCAGCACCCCCGAGCTGAACACCGGGGAGCTGTTTTTT. It codes for CASTPELNTGELFF.

The chain is built from TRBV20-1 and TRBJ2-1, with D hard to call. Per germline, CDR1 DFQATT and CDR2 SNEGSKA (reference sequence). The V end was cut by 6 bases, the J end by 4 bases, with 22 bases between. CDR3 length: 16 amino acids. CDR3 amino acids: CSAQVYASFRYNEQFF. The CDR3 region has the DNA TGCAGTGCGCAGGTATACGCGTCCTTTCGTTACAATGAGCAGTTCTTC.

The chain uses TRBV20-1 and TRBJ1-1; TRBD1 is a possible D gene (5 bases). V was pared by 4 bases and J by 1 base, with 10 bases between. This CDR3 region has 13 residues. Germline CDR1 is DFQATT and CDR2 is SNEGSKA (reference sequence). The CDR3 DNA reads as TGCAGTGCTACCAGGGAATCGAACACTGAAGCTTTCTTT. It is translated as CSATRESNTEAFF.

In this sample, this clonotype turned up a few times. V is TRBV20-1 and J is TRBJ2-5; 13 positions agree with TRBD2. CDR1 is DFQATT and CDR2 is SNEGSKA in the germline V gene (reference sequence). The V segment lost 1 base and the J segment 4 bases; nucleotides outside the gene matches: 6. CDR3 length: 16 residues. This CDR3 is CSARGGLAGRGETQYF. The CDR3 DNA reads as TGCAGTGCTAGAGGGGGACTAGCGGGAAGGGGAGAGACCCAGTACTTC.

This clonotype was picked up a small number of times. The J gene is TRBJ1-5, the V gene TRBV6-1; TRBD1 matches at 7 bases. Trimming removed 7 bases from V and 3 bases from J; junction bases left unmatched: 6. The CDR3 covers 14 residues. Germline V lookup: CDR1 MNHNS, CDR2 SASEGT. The CDR3 nucleotides are TGTGCCAGCAACATCAGGGGGATCAATCAGCCCCAGCATTTT. This gives the protein CASNIRGINQPQHF.